The 11 T cell receptor beta chains below come from one sample, sequenced in a study of blood T cell repertoires in COVID-19. Repertoires were generated with immunoSEQ multiplex PCR, while TCRdb's copy carries only in-frame clones and drops some. Found here are about 150,000 clones, approximately 82% of them singletons; the top ten hold approximately 14%. Sequences were obtained from peripheral blood. Every receptor here comes from a human donor with acute or convalescent COVID-19. The donor label of this sample is uncertain.

The chain employs TRBV6-1 and TRBJ1-4; no clear D gene. The germline gives CDR1 MNHNS, CDR2 SASEGT. This CDR3 contains 14 residues. V lost 3 bases and J lost 8, with 13 bases in between. CDR3 loop: CASSEGGLGEKLFF. In DNA, the CDR3 is TGTGCCAGCAGTGAGGGAGGGTTAGGGGAAAAACTGTTTTTT.

V usage is TRBV5-1 and J usage is TRBJ2-3, with D possibly being TRBD1 (6 bases). Germline CDR1 and CDR2: SGHRS and YFSETQ. The CDR3 loop spans 18 amino acids. Trimming took off 4 bases at V and 0 bases at J, with 21 bases between the two ends. The chain's CDR3 is CASSEDSETFPSTDTQYF. The CDR3 DNA follows: TGCGCCAGCAGCGAGGACAGTGAGACCTTCCCTAGCACAGATACGCAGTATTTT. Based on the CDR3 plus reference TRBV5-1 and TRBJ2-3, the full variable domain is KAGVTQTPRYLIKTRGQQVTLSCSPISGHRSVSWYQQTPGQGLQFLFEYFSETQRNKGNFPGRFSGRQFSNSRSEMNVSTLELGDSALYLCASSEDSETFPSTDTQYFGPGTRLTVL.

The chain employs TRBV7-3 and TRBJ2-2, with D possibly matching TRBD2 (6 bases). Trimming removed 2 bases at V and 7 bases at J, with 8 bases between. Germline V gene data show CDR1 as SGHTA and CDR2 as FQGTGA. CDR3 length: 13 residues. CDR3 sequence reads: CASSLAGSGELFF. The CDR3, as DNA: TGTGCCAGCAGCTTAGCGGGGAGCGGGGAGCTGTTTTTT.

The V call is TRBV3-1 (or the pseudogene TRBV3-2), the J call TRBJ2-3; TRBD1 matches at 11 bases. CDR1 is LGHDT and CDR2 is YNNKEL in the germline V gene (reference sequence). This CDR3 has 16 residues. J lost 0 bases, V lost 4 bases, and 3 bases had no gene match. CDR3 sequence: CASSRTGGRSTDTQYF. For the CDR3, the DNA is TGTGCCAGCAGCCGGACAGGGGGCAGGAGCACAGATACGCAGTATTTT.

The V gene is TRBV7-9, the J gene TRBJ1-5; D gene uncertain. Per germline, CDR1 SEHNR and CDR2 FQNEAQ (reference sequence). Trimming stripped 5 bases from V and 8 bases from J, with 10 bases between. This CDR3 contains 12 residues. The CDR3 coding sequence is TGTGCCAGCAGCCGGGATAGGGAGCCCCAGCATTTT. Protein: CASSRDREPQHF.

The rearrangement uses TRBV7-2 and TRBJ1-2, with D possibly TRBD1 on 5 matching bases. Germline assignment: CDR1 SGHTA and CDR2 FQGNSA. This CDR3 comprises 16 residues. V lost 0 bases, J lost 1 base, and 12 bases lay in between. The CDR3 nucleotides are TGTGCCAGCAGCTTAGCGCACGCAGGGCTTAACTATGGCTACACCTTC. It specifies CASSLAHAGLNYGYTF.

The chain uses TRBV2 and TRBJ2-7; D possibly corresponds to TRBD1 (5 bases). V was clipped by 3 bases and J by 2 bases, with 14 bases between them. Germline-derived CDR1 and CDR2 are SNHLY and FYNNEI. The CDR3 contains 15 residues. CDR3 nucleotide sequence: TGTGCCAGCAGTGACCCAGGGTATGGGACCTACGAGCAGTACTTC. Translated, it gives CASSDPGYGTYEQYF.

This chain links TRBV7-3 with TRBJ1-2, with D unresolved. Germline loops: CDR1 SGHTA, CDR2 FQGTGA. This CDR3 is 14 amino acids long. The ends were cut back, 3 bases at V and 3 bases at J, with 11 bases in the middle. CDR3 amino acids: CASSFRPGDYGYTF. The CDR3 DNA follows: TGTGCCAGCAGCTTTCGACCCGGGGACTATGGCTACACCTTC.

The chain employs TRBV12-3 or TRBV12-4 and TRBJ1-3; no clear D. This CDR3 has 11 amino acids. Trimming cost V 10 bases and J 4 bases, with 8 bases left between them. CDR3 residues: CATPLGNTIYF. The CDR3 DNA follows: TGTGCCACCCCCCTCGGAAACACCATATATTTT.

The rearrangement joins TRBV5-1 to TRBJ1-2; D may be TRBD1 (5 bases). CDR1 and CDR2 from the germline V gene are SGHRS and YFSETQ. Trimming removed 0 bases at V and 6 bases at J, with 18 bases between. CDR3 length: 16 amino acids. CDR3 in amino acids: CASSLVRTRGFNGYTF. The CDR3 nucleotides read TGCGCCAGCAGCTTGGTTCGTACACGGGGGTTCAATGGCTACACCTTC. The whole variable domain, filled in from reference TRBV5-1 and TRBJ1-2, reads KAGVTQTPRYLIKTRGQQVTLSCSPISGHRSVSWYQQTPGQGLQFLFEYFSETQRNKGNFPGRFSGRQFSNSRSEMNVSTLELGDSALYLCASSLVRTRGFNGYTFGSGTRLTVV.

The chain links TRBV18 to TRBJ2-1; D possibly corresponds to TRBD1 (5 bases). CDR3 length equals 14 residues. Looked up from germline, CDR1 is KGHSH and CDR2 is LQKENI. The germline V and J ends were trimmed by 2 bases and 6 bases, with 11 bases remaining between them. The CDR3 DNA reads as TGTGCCAGCTCACCAGGGGTAAGGGGCAATGAGCAGTTCTTC. Its protein is CASSPGVRGNEQFF.